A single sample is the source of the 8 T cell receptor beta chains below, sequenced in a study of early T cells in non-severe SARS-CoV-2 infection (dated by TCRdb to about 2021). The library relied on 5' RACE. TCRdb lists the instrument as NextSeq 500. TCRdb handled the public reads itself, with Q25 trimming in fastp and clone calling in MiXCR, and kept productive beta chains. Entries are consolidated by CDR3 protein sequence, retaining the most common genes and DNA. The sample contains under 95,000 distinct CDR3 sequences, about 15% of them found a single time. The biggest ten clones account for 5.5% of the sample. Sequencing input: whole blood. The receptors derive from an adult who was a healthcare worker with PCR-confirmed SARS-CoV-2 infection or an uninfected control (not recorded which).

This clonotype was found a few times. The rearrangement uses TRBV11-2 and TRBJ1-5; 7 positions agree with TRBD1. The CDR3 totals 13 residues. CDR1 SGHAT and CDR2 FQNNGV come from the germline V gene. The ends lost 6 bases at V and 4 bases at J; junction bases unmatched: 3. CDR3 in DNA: TGTGCCAGCAGTACAGGGGCAAATCAGCCCCAGCATTTT. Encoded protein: CASSTGANQPQHF.

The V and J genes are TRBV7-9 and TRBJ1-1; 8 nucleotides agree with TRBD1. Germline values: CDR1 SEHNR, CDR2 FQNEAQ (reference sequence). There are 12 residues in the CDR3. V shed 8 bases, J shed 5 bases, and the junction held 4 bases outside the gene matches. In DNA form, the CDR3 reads TGTGCCAGCGCTGACAGGGGAACTGAAGCTTTCTTT. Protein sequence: CASADRGTEAFF. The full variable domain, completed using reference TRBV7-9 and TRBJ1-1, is DTGVSQNPRHKITKRGQNVTFRCDPISEHNRLYWYRQTLGQGPEFLTYFQNEAQLEKSRLLSDRFSAERPKGSFSTLEIQRTEQGDSAMYLCASADRGTEAFFGQGTRLTVV.

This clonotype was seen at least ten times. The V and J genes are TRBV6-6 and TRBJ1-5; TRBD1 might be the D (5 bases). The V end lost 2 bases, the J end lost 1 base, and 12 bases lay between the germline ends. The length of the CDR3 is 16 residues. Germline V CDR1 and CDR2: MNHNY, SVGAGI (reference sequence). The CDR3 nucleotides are TGTGCCAGCAGTTACCCCACAGGATCGAGCAATCAGCCCCAGCATTTT. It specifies CASSYPTGSSNQPQHF.

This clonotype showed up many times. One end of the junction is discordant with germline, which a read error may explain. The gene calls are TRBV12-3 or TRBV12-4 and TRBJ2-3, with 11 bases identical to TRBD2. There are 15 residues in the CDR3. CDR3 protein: CASSLAGGRADTQYF. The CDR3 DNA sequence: TGTGCCAGCAGTCTAGCGGGAGGACGGGCAGATACGCAGTATTTT.

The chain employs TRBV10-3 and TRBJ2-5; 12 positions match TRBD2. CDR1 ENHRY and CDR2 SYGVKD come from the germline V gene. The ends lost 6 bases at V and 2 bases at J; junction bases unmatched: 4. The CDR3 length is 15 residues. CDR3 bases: TGTGCCATCAGACCCGGACTAGCGGGGCAAGAGACCCAGTACTTC. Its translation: CAIRPGLAGQETQYF.

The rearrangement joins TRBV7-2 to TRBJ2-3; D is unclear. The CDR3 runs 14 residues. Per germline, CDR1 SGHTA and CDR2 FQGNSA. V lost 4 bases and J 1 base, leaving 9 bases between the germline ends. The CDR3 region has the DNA TGTGCCAGCAGCTCCGAAGTGGGCACAGATACGCAGTATTTT. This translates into CASSSEVGTDTQYF.

The DNA of the CDR3 is TGTGCCAGCAACGGCCCCCCGGTGAACTATGGCTACACCTTC. Its protein product is CASNGPPVNYGYTF. The V call is TRBV28, the J call TRBJ1-2; D gene uncertain. The germline CDR1 and CDR2 sequences are MDHEN and SYDVKM. V shed 7 bases and J shed 2 bases, with 14 bases lying between them. The CDR3 length is 14 residues.

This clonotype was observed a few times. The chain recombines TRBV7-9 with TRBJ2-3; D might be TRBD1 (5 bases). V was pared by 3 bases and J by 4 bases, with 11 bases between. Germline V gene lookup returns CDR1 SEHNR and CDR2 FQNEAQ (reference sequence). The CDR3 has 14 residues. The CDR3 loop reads CASSFQGPADTQYF. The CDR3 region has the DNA TGTGCCAGCAGCTTCCAGGGTCCTGCAGATACGCAGTATTTT.